Described below is a single T cell receptor beta chain sequence and its context. Its recognized antigen is unknown. The record has no base qualities; no much larger clone is one base away. The data belong to a study of control samples from healthy donors and cancer patients (dated by TCRdb to the early 2020s). V lost 9 bases and J lost 4 bases; the stretch between them is 12 bases long. The CDR3 contains 13 residues, cysteine and phenylalanine counted. CDR3 DNA only is kept here, 39 bases in frame from base 1. Based on the germline V gene, the CDR1 and CDR2 sequences are KGHDR and SFDVKD. Libraries were prepared through the immunoSEQ multiplex PCR assay. Here the immuneACCESS table is served through TCRdb, limited to in-frame sequences with V and J called. Missing clones are a known gap in these copies; in checked studies unresolved V genes cover under half, and the rest lacks a known reason. The sample has 100,000 or so clones on record, 92% of them singletons. 2% to 2.5% of the sample is held by the ten biggest clonotypes.

The chain is assembled from TRBV24-1 and TRBJ1-5; no D gene is confidently identified. This sequence originates from a woman in her late teens or twenties in good health. Sequencing input: blood. This receptor carries the CDR3 CATSAGKNQPQHF. The nucleotides read TGTGCCACCTCCGCCGGGAAAAATCAGCCCCAGCATTTT.